Presented here are 30 T cell receptor beta chains from one specimen sequenced in a study of neurological immune-mediated disorders. MiXCR, run by TCRdb on the 5' RACE reads, gives a single entry per CDR3 protein. The sample carries some 78,000 distinct CDR3 sequences, around 4.6% recorded once. Source material: PBMCs. The receptors were gathered from a woman in her thirties with multiple sclerosis.

This clonotype showed up many times. This chain connects TRBV20-1 to TRBJ2-3; 9 bases map to TRBD2. The V gene's germline CDR1 is DFQATT and CDR2 SNEGSKA (reference sequence). V gave up 6 bases and J gave up 0 bases; unmatched junction bases: 7. The CDR3 runs to 15 residues. CDR3 bases: TGCAGTGCGTCAGATAGCGGGGGTAGCACAGATACGCAGTATTTT. Translating it yields CSASDSGGSTDTQYF.

This clonotype was recorded at least ten times. The J gene is TRBJ2-1, the V gene TRBV12-3 or TRBV12-4; 12 bases agree with TRBD1. CDR3 length equals 24 residues. With V trimmed by 5 bases and J by 4 bases, 30 bases remained unmatched. CDR3 in amino acids: CASSPLIYHPSSGQGARRYNEQFF. The CDR3 bases are TGTGCCAGCAGTCCCCTAATCTACCACCCTTCCTCGGGACAGGGGGCAAGGAGGTACAATGAGCAGTTCTTC.

This chain uses TRBV20-1 with TRBJ2-3, with TRBD2 identical over 9 bases. This CDR3 is built from 16 residues. The germline V gene has CDR1 DFQATT and CDR2 SNEGSKA (reference sequence). J lost 2 bases, V lost 5 bases, and 11 bases had no gene match. Here the CDR3 reads CSAAHPRGGVTDTQYF. DNA for the CDR3: TGCAGTGCTGCTCATCCTCGCGGGGGGGTCACAGATACGCAGTATTTT.

This clonotype was found many times. The chain couples TRBV5-1 to TRBJ2-5, with D tentatively TRBD1 (6 bases). The length of the CDR3 is 13 residues. V was trimmed by 4 bases and J by 2 bases, leaving 9 bases between them. Germline CDR1 reads SGHRS; CDR2 reads YFSETQ. DNA of the CDR3: TGCGCCAGCAGCGTGGGGGCACAAGAGACCCAGTACTTC. It specifies CASSVGAQETQYF.

This clonotype was counted between two and nine times. The chain recombines TRBV20-1 with TRBJ2-3, with TRBD2 identical over 13 bases. Germline V gene lookup returns CDR1 DFQATT and CDR2 SNEGSKA (reference sequence). V gave up 1 base and J gave up 6 bases; unmatched junction bases: 7. The CDR3 runs 16 residues. The CDR3 is CSARVLAGGPLDTQYF. CDR3 sequence (DNA): TGCAGTGCTAGAGTACTAGCGGGAGGGCCACTGGATACGCAGTATTTT.

This clonotype has a count of ten or more. The chain couples TRBV12-3 or TRBV12-4 to TRBJ2-2; D gene ambiguous. Trimming took off 8 bases at V and 4 bases at J, with 5 bases between the two ends. The CDR3 loop spans 11 amino acids. The CDR3 protein is CASRSTGELFF. In nucleotides, the CDR3 is TGTGCCAGCCGGTCCACCGGGGAGCTGTTTTTT.

Ten or more counts support this clonotype. V and J are TRBV20-1 and TRBJ2-1, with D perhaps assigned TRBD1 or TRBD2 (6 bases each). The CDR3 is 15 amino acids. CDR1 DFQATT and CDR2 SNEGSKA come from the germline V gene (reference sequence). V was shortened by 0 bases and J by 9 bases, with 18 bases between the two germline ends. As DNA, the CDR3 is TGCAGTGCTAGAGATAGGGGGGTGGGATTCCGTGAGCAGTTCTTC. It encodes CSARDRGVGFREQFF.

This clonotype was seen many times. The chain carries TRBV5-1 and TRBJ2-3; the match to TRBD1 covers 8 bases. CDR3 length: 14 residues. Trimming removed 3 bases from V and 5 bases from J; junction bases left unmatched: 5. Germline loops: CDR1 SGHRS, CDR2 YFSETQ. Here the CDR3 DNA reads TGCGCCAGCAGCTCCTTAACAGGGGGAGATACGCAGTATTTT. It encodes CASSSLTGGDTQYF.

This clonotype has a count of ten or more. The chain has TRBV5-1 and TRBJ1-1, with 10 bases fitting TRBD1. This CDR3 has 16 amino acids. V was pared by 2 bases and J by 4 bases, with 8 bases of the junction left unmatched. The germline V gene encodes CDR1 SGHRS and CDR2 YFSETQ. CDR3 coding DNA: TGCGCCAGCAGCTTAGGACAGGGGGGTACGATCACTGAAGCTTTCTTT. Amino acids: CASSLGQGGTITEAFF.

The J gene is TRBJ1-1, the V gene TRBV5-1; D unclear. V shed 6 bases and J shed 1 base, with 16 bases lying between them. CDR3 size: 15 residues. Germline CDR1 reads SGHRS; CDR2 reads YFSETQ. The DNA of the CDR3 is TGCGCCAGCACTTTGACATTTGACCCGAACACTGAAGCTTTCTTT. Residues: CASTLTFDPNTEAFF. Together with reference TRBV5-1 and TRBJ1-1, the CDR3 gives the full variable domain: KAGVTQTPRYLIKTRGQQVTLSCSPISGHRSVSWYQQTPGQGLQFLFEYFSETQRNKGNFPGRFSGRQFSNSRSEMNVSTLELGDSALYLCASTLTFDPNTEAFFGQGTRLTVV.

The chain recombines TRBV5-1 with TRBJ2-1; D is unclear. Germline V gene data show CDR1 as SGHRS and CDR2 as YFSETQ. V gave up 4 bases and J gave up 6 bases, with 8 bases separating them. The CDR3 loop spans 12 amino acids. As DNA, the CDR3 is TGCGCCAGCAGCATCATTGGCAATGAGCAGTTCTTC. Translated, it gives CASSIIGNEQFF.

Worth noting for this clonotype: A single base separates this from a much larger clone, so it may be a read error. The rearrangement joins TRBV5-6 to TRBJ2-4, with TRBD1 as a possible D gene (5 bases). CDR3 length: 12 residues. In germline, CDR1 is SGHDT, CDR2 YYEEEE. This CDR3 reads CDSSLAGREWYF. Here the CDR3 DNA reads TGTGACAGCAGCTTGGCCGGCAGGGAATGGTACTTC. Full variable domain (remainder filled in from reference TRBV5-6 and TRBJ2-4): DAGVTQSPTHLIKTRGQQVTLRCSPKSGHDTVSWYQQALGQGPQFIFQYYEEEERQRGNFPDRFSGHQFPNYSSELNVNALLLGDSALYLCDSSLAGREWYFGAGTRLSVL.

This clonotype was counted ten times or more. The rearrangement links TRBV20-1 to TRBJ1-1, with 8 bases aligning to TRBD1. The CDR3 has 13 residues. The V gene's germline CDR1 is DFQATT and CDR2 SNEGSKA (reference sequence). The trim removed 5 bases at V and 0 bases at J, leaving 2 bases unmatched. The CDR3 DNA reads TGCAGTGCTCGACAGGGGTTGAACACTGAAGCTTTCTTT. It yields the protein CSARQGLNTEAFF.

The table lists this clonotype with many counts. The V and J genes are TRBV7-8 and TRBJ1-5, with D possibly TRBD1 on 6 matching bases. This CDR3 contains 16 residues. The V end lost 0 bases, the J end lost 3 bases, and 12 bases lay between the germline ends. Germline CDR1 reads SGHVS; CDR2 reads FQNEAQ. For the CDR3, the DNA is TGTGCCAGCAGCTTAGCGGGGAGGGGGTACAATCAGCCCCAGCATTTT. Its protein is CASSLAGRGYNQPQHF.

The J gene is TRBJ1-5, the V gene TRBV12-3 or TRBV12-4, with unresolved D. V gave up 3 bases and J gave up 5 bases, with 5 bases separating them. This CDR3 has 12 amino acids. CDR3 nucleotide sequence: TGTGCCAGCAGTTTTGGCGATCAGCCCCAGCATTTT. This encodes CASSFGDQPQHF.

This chain links TRBV10-3 with TRBJ1-1, with D possibly TRBD1 on 5 matching bases. Trimming took 11 bases from V and 1 from J, leaving 17 bases between them. The CDR3 totals 14 residues. Germline V gives CDR1 ENHRY, CDR2 SYGVKD. CDR3: CAEQRKRGNTEAFF. The CDR3 DNA sequence: TGTGCCGAGCAGCGTAAGAGGGGGAACACTGAAGCTTTCTTT.

This clonotype was detected many times. The rearrangement uses TRBV7-2 and TRBJ2-5; perhaps TRBD1 as D (5 bases). V lost 5 bases to trimming and J lost 3 bases, with 16 bases between them. This CDR3 has 15 residues. Germline V gene lookup returns CDR1 SGHTA and CDR2 FQGNSA. CDR3 nucleotide sequence: TGTGCCAGCAGCCCTGCGCTAGGCAGGGAAGAGACCCAGTACTTC. Translated, it gives CASSPALGREETQYF. Combining the CDR3 with reference TRBV7-2 and TRBJ2-5 gives the whole variable domain GAGVSQSPSNKVTEKGKDVELRCDPISGHTALYWYRQSLGQGLEFLIYFQGNSAPDKSGLPSDRFSAERTGGSVSTLTIQRTQQEDSAVYLCASSPALGREETQYFGPGTRLLVL.

The CDR3 DNA is TGCGCCAGCCGACAGGGACCCACGTCCGATACGCAGTATTTT. Translated, it gives CASRQGPTSDTQYF. The chain employs TRBV5-1 and TRBJ2-3; 7 nucleotides agree with TRBD1. Trimming at V came to 7 bases and at J to 6 bases, leaving 11 bases not matched to a gene. The CDR3 sequence is 14 residues long. Germline V gene data show CDR1 as SGHRS and CDR2 as YFSETQ.

This clonotype has a count of ten or more. The chain links TRBV7-3 to TRBJ2-3; 8 positions match TRBD1. Germline V gene lookup returns CDR1 SGHTA and CDR2 FQGTGA. The CDR3 has 17 residues. V lost 8 bases to trimming and J lost 2 bases; unmatched junction nucleotides: 15. CDR3 residues: CASSNPPGGLNTDTQYF. The CDR3 DNA is TGTGCCAGCTCTAACCCTCCAGGGGGCCTCAACACAGATACGCAGTATTTT.

Only a few counts were recorded for this clonotype. The rearrangement uses TRBV3-1 and TRBJ2-2, with D possibly being TRBD2 (5 bases). The V and J ends lost 4 bases and 4 bases respectively, with 16 bases between them. This CDR3 has 16 amino acids. CDR1 and CDR2 (germline): LGHDT, YNNKEL (reference sequence). DNA for the CDR3: TGTGCCAGCAGCCGCCCAGGTCCGGGGAGCACCGGGGAGCTGTTTTTT. It encodes CASSRPGPGSTGELFF.

In this sample, this clonotype turned up many times. The gene calls are TRBV2 and TRBJ2-2, with D possibly matching TRBD1 (5 bases). V was trimmed by 3 bases and J by 6 bases, leaving 5 bases between them. Germline V gene data show CDR1 as SNHLY and CDR2 as FYNNEI. The CDR3 runs 12 residues. CDR3 residues: CASSDRAGELFF. The CDR3 DNA is TGTGCCAGCAGTGACAGGGCCGGGGAGCTGTTTTTT.

This rearrangement joins TRBV2 to TRBJ2-5; the D gene could be TRBD1 or TRBD2 (5 bases each). The CDR3 is 18 residues long. V was shortened by 6 bases and J by 1 base, with 24 bases between the two germline ends. Germline CDR1 and CDR2: SNHLY and FYNNEI. The CDR3 DNA reads as TGTGCCAGCAGGCCCGGGACGGTAAACAAAGGAACCCAAGAGACCCAGTACTTC. This codes for CASRPGTVNKGTQETQYF.

This clonotype was observed many times. The chain uses TRBV28 and TRBJ1-5; unclear D gene. Per the germline V gene, CDR1 is MDHEN and CDR2 is SYDVKM. Trimming shortened V by 2 bases and J by 4 bases, and 6 bases separated the two germline ends. The CDR3 sequence is 13 residues long. CDR3 protein: CASSLLGNQPQHF. The CDR3, as DNA: TGTGCCAGCAGTTTACTGGGAAATCAGCCCCAGCATTTT.

This clonotype occurred many times. V is TRBV3-1 and J is TRBJ2-5, with D perhaps TRBD2 (5 bases). Germline V gives CDR1 LGHDT, CDR2 YNNKEL (reference sequence). Trimming removed 2 bases at V and 2 bases at J, with 15 bases between. The CDR3 is 16 amino acids. CDR3 DNA sequence: TGTGCCAGCAGCCAACGCGGGTTGAGCGGTCAAGAGACCCAGTACTTC. As protein: CASSQRGLSGQETQYF.

In regard to this clonotype: This could be a read error, since a much larger clone is one nucleotide away. The chain joins TRBV28 to TRBJ1-1; no reliable D call. This CDR3 comprises 16 residues. The V gene lost 4 bases and the J gene lost 1 base, with 16 bases spanning the gap. Germline V lookup: CDR1 MDHEN, CDR2 SYDVKM. CDR3 in amino acids: CASSSVRLGKNTEAFF. CDR3 DNA: TGTGCCAGCAGTTCGGTTCGGTTGGGGAAGAACACTGAAGCTTTCTTT.

Ten or more counts support this clonotype. The chain joins TRBV30 to TRBJ2-5; D perhaps matches TRBD2 (5 bases). Trimming took off 3 bases at V and 2 bases at J, with 7 bases between the two ends. The germline CDR1 and CDR2 sequences are GTSNPN and SVGIG (reference sequence). This CDR3 comprises 12 residues. The CDR3 nucleotides are TGTGCCTGGAGCGGGGTACAAGAGACCCAGTACTTC. Residues: CAWSGVQETQYF.

This clonotype has a count of ten or more. This chain joins TRBV5-1 and TRBJ1-3; 7 bases agree with TRBD1. J lost 3 bases, V lost 0 bases, and 3 bases had no gene match. The CDR3 spans 15 residues. The germline CDR1 and CDR2 sequences are SGHRS and YFSETQ. The CDR3 here is CASSLEAGGGNTIYF. CDR3 sequence (DNA): TGCGCCAGCAGCTTGGAAGCAGGGGGTGGAAACACCATATATTTT.

This clonotype was observed many times. The V and J genes are TRBV5-1 and TRBJ1-1; 7 bases match TRBD1. The CDR3 covers 16 residues. V lost 0 bases, J lost 3 bases, and 8 bases stayed unmatched. Per the germline V gene, CDR1 is SGHRS and CDR2 is YFSETQ. CDR3 DNA sequence: TGCGCCAGCAGCTTGGCCGGGACAGATTTAGACACTGAAGCTTTCTTT. It specifies CASSLAGTDLDTEAFF.

This clonotype appeared many times. V gene TRBV20-1 combines with J gene TRBJ2-7; no firm D call. Germline assignment: CDR1 DFQATT and CDR2 SNEGSKA (reference sequence). V gave up 6 bases and J gave up 3 bases, with 15 bases separating them. CDR3 length: 13 residues. The CDR3 loop is CSAKPISYYEQYF. DNA of the CDR3: TGCAGTGCCAAACCAATATCCTACTACGAGCAGTACTTC.

This clonotype was detected many times. CDR3 sequence reads: CASRDWVPNYGYTF. The CDR3 DNA is TGTGCCAGCAGGGATTGGGTACCCAACTATGGCTACACCTTC. The rearrangement joins TRBV6-1 to TRBJ1-2; no clear D. CDR3 length: 14 amino acids. Germline V gives CDR1 MNHNS, CDR2 SASEGT. V dropped 6 bases and J dropped 2 bases, with 13 bases sitting between them.